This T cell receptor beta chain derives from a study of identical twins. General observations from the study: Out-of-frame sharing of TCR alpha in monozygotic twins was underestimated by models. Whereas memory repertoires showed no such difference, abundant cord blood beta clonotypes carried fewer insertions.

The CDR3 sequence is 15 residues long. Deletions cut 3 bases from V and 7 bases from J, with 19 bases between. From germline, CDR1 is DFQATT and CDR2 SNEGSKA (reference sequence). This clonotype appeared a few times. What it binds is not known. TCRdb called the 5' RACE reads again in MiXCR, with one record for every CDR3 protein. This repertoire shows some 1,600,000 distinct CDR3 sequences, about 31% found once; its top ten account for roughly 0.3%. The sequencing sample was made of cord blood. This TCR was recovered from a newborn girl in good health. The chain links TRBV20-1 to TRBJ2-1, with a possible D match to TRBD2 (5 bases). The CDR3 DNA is TGCAGTGCTAGGGGTGGTTCGGGGAGAGGGAATGAGCAGTTCTTC. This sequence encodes CSARGGSGRGNEQFF.